The 30 T cell receptor beta chains below were found in one sample sequenced in a study of cytomegalovirus exposure and HLA in healthy donors (dated by TCRdb to 2017 to 2019). Library prep was done by the immunoSEQ multiplex PCR assay. A mixture of 60 forward primers for TCR Vbeta segments and 13 reverse primers for TCR Jbeta segments was used in the multiplex PCR. TCRdb stores this immuneACCESS table with in-frame sequences only. Part of the clones is absent; in the studies checked, under half of the shortfall reflects unresolved V genes, and no reason is known for the rest. The sample table holds 100,000 to 150,000 clones. Around 1.5% of the sample is in the top ten clones. Material: PBMCs. The receptors come from a woman aged 40 to 49 in good health and CMV-seronegative.

A remark on this clone: The sample contains more than one DNA sequence encoding this CDR3. The chain links TRBV2 to TRBJ1-1; D is perhaps TRBD1 (5 bases). V was cut by 3 bases and J by 0 bases, with 8 bases left in between. This CDR3 has 14 amino acids. The germline CDR1 and CDR2 sequences are SNHLY and FYNNEI. The CDR3 DNA sequence: TGTGCCAGCAGTGAGAGACAGATGAACACTGAAGCTTTCTTT. This encodes CASSERQMNTEAFF.

The gene calls are TRBV11-2 and TRBJ2-5; 15 nucleotides agree with TRBD2. The germline CDR1 and CDR2 sequences are SGHAT and FQNNGV. With 3 bases clipped from V and 9 bases from J, the junction kept 8 bases outside the gene matches. This CDR3 has 16 amino acids. CDR3 amino acids: CASSLGLAGGVGAQYF. The CDR3 DNA reads TGTGCCAGCAGCTTGGGACTAGCGGGGGGCGTTGGGGCCCAGTACTTC.

This chain uses TRBV7-2 with TRBJ2-1; TRBD1 agrees at 7 bases. Per germline, CDR1 SGHTA and CDR2 FQGNSA. V lost 7 bases and J lost 3; bases outside the gene matches: 6. This CDR3 contains 14 residues. The DNA for the CDR3 is TGTGCCAGCACTGGGACAGCCATCTACAATGAGCAGTTCTTC. Its translation is CASTGTAIYNEQFF.

The chain couples TRBV4-2 to TRBJ2-3; 9 positions agree with TRBD2. The CDR3 consists of 17 residues. V lost 0 bases, J lost 3 bases, and 7 bases stayed unmatched. Germline V CDR1 and CDR2: LGHNA, YNFKEQ. CDR3: CASSQDPPAGGTDTQYF. The DNA of the CDR3 is TGTGCCAGCAGCCAAGACCCCCCAGCGGGGGGTACAGATACGCAGTATTTT.

The V gene is TRBV29-1, the J gene TRBJ1-4; D gene ambiguous. Germline CDR1 is SQVTM and CDR2 is ANQGSEA. Trimming left V 7 bases short and J 7 bases short, with 19 bases between. The CDR3 totals 14 residues. The CDR3 region is CSASTTRTSEKLFF. CDR3 in DNA: TGCAGCGCTTCGACTACTAGGACGAGTGAAAAACTGTTTTTT.

CDR3 in amino acids: CASSSGQSSYNEQFF. DNA of the CDR3: TGTGCCAGCAGCTCGGGACAGAGCTCCTACAATGAGCAGTTCTTC. The chain uses TRBV7-9 and TRBJ2-1; 7 nucleotides agree with TRBD1. V was pared by 4 bases and J by 0 bases, with 3 bases of the junction left unmatched. This CDR3 region has 15 residues. Germline V gene sequence: CDR1 SEHNR, CDR2 FQNEAQ (reference sequence).

The CDR3, as DNA: TGTGCCAGCAGTTTAGAACAGCACCTGAGCTCCTATAATTCACCCCTCCACTTT. It yields the protein CASSLEQHLSSYNSPLHF. The chain employs TRBV28 and TRBJ1-6; D remains unclear. The CDR3 has 18 residues. With 2 bases removed from V and 0 bases from J, the gap between germline ends came to 14 bases. Germline lookup yields CDR1 MDHEN and CDR2 SYDVKM.

This chain connects TRBV5-5 to TRBJ1-1; a weak D match, TRBD1 (5 bases). Germline V gene data show CDR1 as SGHKS and CDR2 as YYEKEE (reference sequence). The CDR3 runs 14 residues. Trimming stripped 2 bases from V and 3 bases from J, with 11 bases between. CDR3 region: CASSFVSGDTEAFF. CDR3 bases: TGTGCCAGCAGCTTTGTTTCGGGGGACACTGAAGCTTTCTTT.

The J gene is TRBJ1-5, the V gene TRBV5-5; unclear D gene. The CDR3 runs 14 residues. With 0 bases removed from V and 3 bases from J, the gap between germline ends came to 7 bases. Per the germline V gene, CDR1 is SGHKS and CDR2 is YYEKEE (reference sequence). CDR3: CASSLVDNNQPQHF. In nucleotides, the CDR3 is TGTGCCAGCAGCTTGGTCGACAACAATCAGCCCCAGCATTTT.

The rearrangement uses TRBV9 and TRBJ2-1; maybe TRBD2 (7 bases). The CDR3 has 15 amino acids. Germline CDR1 SGDLS, CDR2 YYNGEE. With 8 bases removed from V and 1 base from J, the gap between germline ends came to 16 bases. Here the CDR3 reads CASTPGGRSYNEQFF. The CDR3 nucleotides read TGTGCCAGTACTCCGGGGGGCCGGTCCTACAATGAGCAGTTCTTC.

V gene TRBV4-3 combines with J gene TRBJ1-4, with TRBD1 matching over 8 bases. The CDR3 covers 16 residues. Losses at the gene ends were 4 bases for V and 2 bases for J; bases not matched to a gene: 6. Germline V gives CDR1 LGHNA, CDR2 YSLEER. This chain's CDR3 is CASSRSQGATNEKLFF. DNA of the CDR3: TGCGCCAGCAGCCGCAGCCAGGGGGCTACTAATGAAAAACTGTTTTTT.

The CDR3 DNA follows: TGCAGCGTTCCAGAGGACAGGGGGCTTTACGAGCAGTACGTC. This sequence encodes CSVPEDRGLYEQYV. The chain is built from TRBV29-1 and TRBJ2-7, with 11 bases matching TRBD1. The CDR3 contains 14 residues. Germline CDR1 is SQVTM and CDR2 is ANQGSEA. The V gene end was trimmed by 5 bases and the J gene end by 4 bases; junction bases not matched to a gene: 7.

This chain links TRBV11-2 with TRBJ1-6; possible D gene TRBD1, 5 bases. V was trimmed by 0 bases and J by 7 bases, leaving 13 bases between them. CDR1 is SGHAT, CDR2 FQNNGV, per germline. The CDR3 consists of 16 residues. This CDR3 reads CASSLDLPGRNSPLHF. DNA of the CDR3: TGTGCCAGCAGCTTAGATTTACCAGGGAGGAATTCACCCCTCCACTTT.

The chain employs TRBV27 and TRBJ1-2; 7 bases fit TRBD1. Germline V gene data show CDR1 as MNHEY and CDR2 as SMNVEV (reference sequence). The CDR3 is 14 residues long. The V gene end was trimmed by 6 bases and the J gene end by 4 bases; junction bases not matched to a gene: 8. CDR3 sequence: CASSPRDSIYGYTF. DNA for the CDR3: TGTGCCAGCAGCCCAAGGGACAGCATCTATGGCTACACCTTC.

The chain employs TRBV2 and TRBJ2-5; the match to TRBD2 covers 9 bases. CDR1 is SNHLY, CDR2 FYNNEI, per germline. The CDR3 runs to 14 residues. J was trimmed by 6 bases and V by 5 bases; bases with no gene match: 7. The CDR3 bases are TGTGCCAGCAGTTCTCCTAGCGGGGTACAGACCCAGTACTTC. This encodes CASSSPSGVQTQYF.

The gene calls are TRBV5-8 and TRBJ1-1; maybe TRBD1 (5 bases). Per germline, CDR1 SGHTS and CDR2 YDEGEE. The CDR3 is 13 residues long. V was pared by 2 bases and J by 10 bases, with 15 bases between. CDR3 protein: CASSLTGVKLAFF. The CDR3 bases are TGTGCCAGCAGCTTAACGGGGGTCAAATTAGCTTTCTTT.

V is TRBV5-4 and J is TRBJ1-6; D perhaps matches TRBD1 (5 bases). The CDR3 consists of 16 residues. Trimming removed 0 bases at V and 10 bases at J, with 17 bases between. Germline V CDR1 and CDR2: SGHNT, YYREEE (reference sequence). The DNA of the CDR3 is TGTGCCAGCAGCTTGGCCGGGGGTGGGAGGGTCTCACCCCTCCACTTT. Translated: CASSLAGGGRVSPLHF.

The V and J genes are TRBV5-4 and TRBJ2-5, with D tentatively TRBD1 (6 bases). CDR1 is SGHNT, CDR2 YYREEE, per germline (reference sequence). V was clipped by 4 bases and J by 6 bases, with 19 bases between them. This CDR3 has 15 amino acids. The CDR3 bases are TGTGCCAGCAGCCCCATACAACAGGGAAGCAAGACCCAGTACTTC. Protein sequence: CASSPIQQGSKTQYF.

The genes are TRBV9 and TRBJ2-5; 8 bases agree with TRBD2. The trim removed 0 bases at V and 1 base at J, leaving 5 bases unmatched. CDR1 is SGDLS and CDR2 is YYNGEE in the germline V gene. The CDR3 has 16 amino acids. CDR3 coding DNA: TGTGCCAGCAGCGTAGGGGGCGGGGGGCGCCAAGAGACCCAGTACTTC. Translation: CASSVGGGGRQETQYF.

This chain connects TRBV15 to TRBJ1-1, with D possibly TRBD1 on 6 matching bases. Germline CDR1 reads LNHNV; CDR2 reads YYDKDF (reference sequence). V lost 5 bases to trimming and J lost 4 bases, with 14 bases between them. The CDR3 extends over 14 amino acids. The CDR3 spells CATSSRTTGTEAFF. In DNA, the CDR3 is TGTGCCACCAGCTCCCGGACGACAGGCACTGAAGCTTTCTTT.

The chain couples TRBV19 to TRBJ1-4, with 9 bases aligning to TRBD1. J lost 5 bases, V lost 4 bases, and 5 bases had no gene match. CDR1 is LNHDA and CDR2 is SQIVND in the germline V gene (reference sequence). The length of the CDR3 is 15 residues. CDR3 protein: CASSTRTGVNEKLFF. CDR3 sequence (DNA): TGTGCCAGTAGTACCAGGACAGGGGTGAATGAAAAACTGTTTTTT.

The J gene is TRBJ1-1, the V gene TRBV7-3; 9 positions match TRBD1. Germline values: CDR1 SGHTA, CDR2 FQGTGA. The CDR3 is 14 residues long. V shed 5 bases and J 3 bases; nucleotides not matched to a gene: 4. The CDR3 reads CASSGDRADTEAFF. The DNA for the CDR3 is TGTGCCAGCAGCGGGGACAGGGCGGACACTGAAGCTTTCTTT.

This chain joins TRBV5-5 and TRBJ1-1, with 8 nucleotides matching TRBD1. Germline V lookup: CDR1 SGHKS, CDR2 YYEKEE (reference sequence). With V trimmed by 4 bases and J by 4 bases, 6 bases remained unmatched. The CDR3 extends over 14 amino acids. The DNA of the CDR3 is TGTGCCAGCAGCCCGGACAGGGTGGTCACTGAAGCTTTCTTT. The encoded protein is CASSPDRVVTEAFF.

The gene calls are TRBV20-1 and TRBJ1-1; TRBD1 is a possible D gene (6 bases). The CDR3 has 10 residues. The V gene lost 3 bases and the J gene lost 7 bases, with 6 bases spanning the gap. Germline V gene sequence: CDR1 DFQATT, CDR2 SNEGSKA (reference sequence). CDR3 nucleotide sequence: TGCAGTGCTAGGGACAGTGAAGCTTTCTTT. This encodes CSARDSEAFF.

J is TRBJ1-2 and V is TRBV4-2; D unclear. Looked up from germline, CDR1 is LGHNA and CDR2 is YNFKEQ. This CDR3 has 11 amino acids. V was clipped by 1 base and J by 9 bases, with 6 bases between them. The CDR3 DNA is TGTGCCAGCAGCCAAGGGGCAAGCTACACCTTC. Translation: CASSQGASYTF.

This chain uses TRBV6-5 with TRBJ1-3, with a possible D match to TRBD1 (5 bases). V lost 7 bases and J lost 4, with 14 bases in between. Per germline, CDR1 MNHEY and CDR2 SVGAGI. The CDR3 is 14 amino acids. The CDR3 DNA sequence: TGTGCCAGCATCTCCCGTGGGGCCGGAAACACCATATATTTT. It specifies CASISRGAGNTIYF.

This chain uses TRBV9 with TRBJ1-2; a weak D match, TRBD1 (5 bases). The germline CDR1 and CDR2 sequences are SGDLS and YYNGEE. There are 15 residues in the CDR3. Trimming took off 0 bases at V and 6 bases at J, with 15 bases between the two ends. The chain's CDR3 is CASSVAPGTPNGYTF. CDR3 nucleotides: TGTGCCAGCAGCGTAGCCCCCGGGACTCCAAATGGCTACACCTTC.

This CDR3 is CASSLGLLSTDTQYF. In nucleotides, the CDR3 is TGTGCCAGCAGCCTGGGACTACTAAGCACAGATACGCAGTATTTT. This chain joins TRBV6-5 and TRBJ2-3, with TRBD2 matching 7 bases. The length of the CDR3 is 15 residues. Germline assignment: CDR1 MNHEY and CDR2 SVGAGI. Trimming cost V 6 bases and J 0 bases; bases outside gene matches: 6.

The CDR3 is CASSFTGGATTGELFF. For the CDR3, the DNA is TGTGCCAGCAGCTTTACCGGGGGGGCGACCACCGGGGAGCTGTTTTTT. The V gene is TRBV11-2, the J gene TRBJ2-2; TRBD2 agrees at 8 bases. CDR1 is SGHAT and CDR2 is FQNNGV in the germline V gene. Trimming cost V 3 bases and J 4 bases; bases outside gene matches: 7. The CDR3 has 16 residues.

The chain employs TRBV7-9 and TRBJ1-3; 10 nucleotides line up with TRBD1. Trimming removed 2 bases from V and 0 bases from J; junction bases left unmatched: 7. The CDR3 sequence is 18 residues long. The germline gives CDR1 SEHNR, CDR2 FQNEAQ (reference sequence). CDR3 bases: TGTGCCAGCAGCTTAAAGGGACAGGGGTCTTTCTCTGGAAACACCATATATTTT. Amino acids: CASSLKGQGSFSGNTIYF.